The 20 T cell receptor beta chains given below trace back to one sample, sequenced in a study of Ad26.COV2.S vaccination and SARS-CoV-2 variants. Here immunoSEQ multiplex PCR was the method, and the copy in TCRdb shows in-frame clones only, minus some. This sample carries some 320,000 clones, just under 85% of them seen once, and the ten largest clones take 2.1%. This sample's treatment: 15 to 20 received Ad26.COV2.S at low or high dose, single or two shots; roughly five received placebo; per-sample allocation not given. Collection of the samples took place on day 63 after the first injection of vaccine or placebo. The sequencing here drew on peripheral blood, taken in a trial of Ad26.COV2.S vaccine versus placebo. The receptor source for this set is a person aged 18-65 years who received the Ad26.COV2.S COVID-19 vaccine or a placebo.

V gene TRBV5-1 combines with J gene TRBJ2-3; D is undetermined. The CDR3 loop spans 14 amino acids. The ends were cut back, 3 bases at V and 0 bases at J, with 8 bases in the middle. CDR1 and CDR2 from the germline V gene are SGHRS and YFSETQ. CDR3 DNA sequence: TGCGCCAGCAGCTCCCTGAGGAGCACAGATACGCAGTATTTT. Its protein is CASSSLRSTDTQYF.

This clone was found once. The chain couples TRBV19 to TRBJ1-1; D perhaps matches TRBD1 (6 bases). V was clipped by 6 bases and J by 4 bases, with 21 bases between them. The germline CDR1 and CDR2 sequences are LNHDA and SQIVND (reference sequence). The CDR3 is 16 residues long. The CDR3 here is CASSPLGEGDVTEAFF. CDR3 DNA: TGTGCCAGTAGCCCCCTCGGAGAGGGGGATGTCACTGAAGCTTTCTTT.

The gene calls are TRBV11-2 and TRBJ2-5, with D uncertain. V shed 1 base and J shed 2 bases, with 8 bases lying between them. The germline CDR1 and CDR2 sequences are SGHAT and FQNNGV. This CDR3 spans 14 amino acids. CDR3 protein: CASSLVGGQETQYF. As DNA, the CDR3 is TGTGCCAGCAGCTTAGTCGGCGGACAAGAGACCCAGTACTTC.

The rearrangement joins TRBV7-6 to TRBJ2-2, with D hard to call. Trimming took 1 base from V and 1 from J, leaving 7 bases between them. This CDR3 region has 15 residues. Germline assignment: CDR1 SGHVS and CDR2 FNYEAQ. CDR3 sequence (DNA): TGTGCCAGCAGCTTAGGTCGCCAGAACACCGGGGAGCTGTTTTTT. Amino acid sequence: CASSLGRQNTGELFF. The full variable domain, in which reference TRBV7-6 and TRBJ2-2 provide the parts outside the CDR3, is GAGVSQSPRYKVTKRGQDVALRCDPISGHVSLYWYRQALGQGPEFLTYFNYEAQQDKSGLPNDRFSAERPEGSISTLTIQRTEQRDSAMYRCASSLGRQNTGELFFGEGSRLTVL.

The count of this clone is one. The chain has TRBV11-2 and TRBJ1-1, with no clear D. The CDR3 loop spans 16 amino acids. Trimming removed 0 bases at V and 3 bases at J, with 14 bases between. The germline gives CDR1 SGHAT, CDR2 FQNNGV. The CDR3 nucleotides read TGTGCCAGCAGCTTAGATCATTGGGGTGCGGACACTGAAGCTTTCTTT. Its translation: CASSLDHWGADTEAFF. The whole variable domain, filled in from reference TRBV11-2 and TRBJ1-1, reads EAGVAQSPRYKIIEKRQSVAFWCNPISGHATLYWYQQILGQGPKLLIQFQNNGVVDDSQLPKDRFSAERLKGVDSTLKIQPAKLEDSAVYLCASSLDHWGADTEAFFGQGTRLTVV.

This clone has a single count. The gene calls are TRBV7-9 and TRBJ1-2; 9 positions agree with TRBD1. Unmatched junction bases numbered 15, after V lost 6 bases and J lost 7 bases. CDR3 size: 16 residues. Germline V lookup: CDR1 SEHNR, CDR2 FQNEAQ (reference sequence). The CDR3 is CASRGTGLSPLSGYTF. The CDR3 DNA sequence: TGTGCCAGCAGGGGGACAGGGCTATCGCCCCTGTCTGGCTACACCTTC.

The gene calls are TRBV5-4 and TRBJ1-1, with 8 bases identical to TRBD1. The V gene's germline CDR1 is SGHNT and CDR2 YYREEE (reference sequence). The V and J ends lost 6 bases and 2 bases, in that order; junction bases with no gene match: 6. The CDR3 runs to 14 residues. The chain's CDR3 is CASNMGQANTEAFF. The DNA for the CDR3 is TGTGCCAGCAACATGGGACAGGCAAACACTGAAGCTTTCTTT. The full variable domain, with the rest looked up from reference TRBV5-4 and TRBJ1-1, is ETGVTQSPTHLIKTRGQQVTLRCSSQSGHNTVSWYQQALGQGPQFIFQYYREEENGRGNFPPRFSGLQFPNYSSELNVNALELDDSALYLCASNMGQANTEAFFGQGTRLTVV.

A remark on this clone: Possible read error: a much larger clone is one base away. This chain connects TRBV7-3 to TRBJ1-1, with D uncertain. Per the germline V gene, CDR1 is SGHTA and CDR2 is FQGTGA. There are 13 residues in the CDR3. Trimming removed 5 bases at V and 1 base at J, with 8 bases between. The CDR3 DNA reads TGTGCCAGCAGCCGGGTGGGGAACACTGAAGCTTTCTTT. Its protein is CASSRVGNTEAFF.

The chain combines TRBV5-1 with TRBJ2-5, with unresolved D. Germline CDR1 reads SGHRS; CDR2 reads YFSETQ. The germline V and J ends were trimmed by 4 bases and 7 bases, with 23 bases remaining between them. The CDR3 has 16 residues. CDR3 loop: CASSRLPPELLGTQYF. CDR3 DNA sequence: TGCGCCAGCAGCCGACTCCCACCAGAATTGCTAGGGACCCAGTACTTC.

The V call is TRBV5-4, the J call TRBJ2-3; 13 bases are shared with TRBD2. The CDR3 contains 20 residues. Trimming at V came to 3 bases and at J to 8 bases, leaving 21 bases not matched to a gene. Germline lookup yields CDR1 SGHNT and CDR2 YYREEE (reference sequence). CDR3 sequence reads: CASSSRRQAPGLAGSFTQYF. CDR3 DNA: TGTGCCAGCAGCTCCCGGCGACAGGCCCCGGGACTAGCGGGGAGTTTTACGCAGTATTTT.

The V and J genes are TRBV28 and TRBJ2-3; 9 nucleotides line up with TRBD1. V was clipped by 5 bases and J by 2 bases; unmatched bases: 8. Germline V CDR1 and CDR2: MDHEN, SYDVKM. This CDR3 spans 16 amino acids. The CDR3 loop is CASSLLTGGVTDTQYF. CDR3 DNA sequence: TGTGCCAGCAGTCTACTGACAGGGGGGGTCACAGATACGCAGTATTTT.

This chain links TRBV5-1 with TRBJ1-4, with 10 positions matching TRBD1. V dropped 4 bases and J dropped 14; count of bases not matched to a gene: 14. The CDR3 length is 15 residues. Germline values: CDR1 SGHRS, CDR2 YFSETQ. Written as DNA, the CDR3 is TGCGCCAGCAGCGTGCAAGGACAGGGGGTAATGGATCTGTTTTTT. It yields the protein CASSVQGQGVMDLFF. Full variable domain (missing parts from reference TRBV5-1 and TRBJ1-4): KAGVTQTPRYLIKTRGQQVTLSCSPISGHRSVSWYQQTPGQGLQFLFEYFSETQRNKGNFPGRFSGRQFSNSRSEMNVSTLELGDSALYLCASSVQGQGVMDLFFGSGTQLSVL.

This clone was counted a single time. The gene calls are TRBV5-1 and TRBJ1-5; D gene uncertain. Trimming cost V 7 bases and J 1 base, with 9 bases left between them. CDR1 and CDR2 (germline): SGHRS, YFSETQ. The CDR3 runs to 13 residues. CDR3 in amino acids: CASSIGSNQPQHF. For the CDR3, the DNA is TGCGCCAGCTCGATAGGGAGCAATCAGCCCCAGCATTTT.

The J gene is TRBJ1-6, the V gene TRBV19; D is unresolved. V dropped 3 bases and J dropped 2 bases, with 5 bases sitting between them. The germline V gene encodes CDR1 LNHDA and CDR2 SQIVND (reference sequence). This CDR3 region has 14 residues. The CDR3, as DNA: TGTGCCAGTAGTATTGGGGCCTATAATTCACCCCTCCACTTT. Translation gives CASSIGAYNSPLHF.

The chain employs TRBV20-1 and TRBJ2-7; D remains unclear. The germline V gene encodes CDR1 DFQATT and CDR2 SNEGSKA (reference sequence). The length of the CDR3 is 12 residues. With 3 bases removed from V and 2 bases from J, the gap between germline ends came to 8 bases. The CDR3 DNA reads TGCAGTGCTAGTATCCAGGCCTACGAGCAGTACTTC. Translating it yields CSASIQAYEQYF.

The chain employs TRBV19 and TRBJ2-7, with 9 bases that match TRBD1. CDR1 is LNHDA and CDR2 is SQIVND in the germline V gene (reference sequence). V trimming: 6 bases; J trimming: 6 bases; junction bases outside the gene matches: 12. The CDR3 covers 15 residues. The DNA of the CDR3 is TGTGCCAGTAGAGCGGGACAGGGTAAATGGAGCGAGCAGTACTTC. It is translated as CASRAGQGKWSEQYF.

This rearrangement joins TRBV28 to TRBJ2-7; TRBD1 matches at 9 bases. The CDR3 runs to 15 residues. Germline assignment: CDR1 MDHEN and CDR2 SYDVKM. The V gene end was trimmed by 3 bases and the J gene end by 5 bases; junction bases not matched to a gene: 8. This CDR3 is CASSFWDRAPHEQYF. CDR3 bases: TGTGCCAGCAGTTTTTGGGACAGGGCCCCCCACGAGCAGTACTTC. Drawing the rest from reference TRBV28 and TRBJ2-7, the complete variable domain is DVKVTQSSRYLVKRTGEKVFLECVQDMDHENMFWYRQDPGLGLRLIYFSYDVKMKEKGDIPEGYSVSREKKERFSLILESASTNQTSMYLCASSFWDRAPHEQYFGPGTRLTVT.

The chain joins TRBV5-6 to TRBJ1-4; 7 nucleotides line up with TRBD1. The germline gives CDR1 SGHDT, CDR2 YYEEEE. The V and J ends lost 3 bases and 2 bases, in that order; junction bases with no gene match: 4. This CDR3 region has 15 residues. This CDR3 is CASSSTGATNEKLFF. The CDR3 coding sequence is TGTGCCAGCAGCTCAACAGGGGCGACTAATGAAAAACTGTTTTTT. The full variable domain, with the rest looked up from reference TRBV5-6 and TRBJ1-4, is DAGVTQSPTHLIKTRGQQVTLRCSPKSGHDTVSWYQQALGQGPQFIFQYYEEEERQRGNFPDRFSGHQFPNYSSELNVNALLLGDSALYLCASSSTGATNEKLFFGSGTQLSVL.

The gene calls are TRBV7-8 and TRBJ2-7; D is ambiguous. V lost 0 bases and J 2 bases, leaving 8 bases between the germline ends. The germline V gene encodes CDR1 SGHVS and CDR2 FQNEAQ. The CDR3 contains 14 residues. The CDR3 nucleotides are TGTGCCAGCAGCTTAGCGCGGACCGCCTACGAGCAGTACTTC. It is translated as CASSLARTAYEQYF. The full variable domain, rest sourced from reference TRBV7-8 and TRBJ2-7, is GAGVSQSPRYKVAKRGQDVALRCDPISGHVSLFWYQQALGQGPEFLTYFQNEAQLDKSGLPSDRFFAERPEGSVSTLKIQRTQQEDSAVYLCASSLARTAYEQYFGPGTRLTVT.

This chain connects TRBV6-5 to TRBJ1-1, with 8 positions matching TRBD1. V lost 7 bases, J lost 1 base, and 5 bases stayed unmatched. The CDR3 consists of 14 residues. Per the germline V gene, CDR1 is MNHEY and CDR2 is SVGAGI. This chain's CDR3 is CASTRQGPNTEAFF. CDR3 nucleotides: TGTGCCAGCACTAGACAGGGGCCGAACACTGAAGCTTTCTTT.